The rows below give T cell receptor beta chains drawn from one sample of a study of cytomegalovirus exposure and HLA in healthy donors. Produced via immunoSEQ multiplex PCR; TCRdb's table is partial and in-frame only. This table has 150,000 to 200,000 clones, roughly 80% appearing once. Sequenced: PBMCs. All receptors derive from a female donor in good health and CMV-seronegative. Both conserved end residues are part of each CDR3. D genes are given only for firm matches. Clone size is shown for a subset of rows, as once, few, many or a class of expanded clone.

cdr3_nt: TGTGCCAGCAGCTCGGGAGGGGGGGGCGAGACCCAGTACTTC; cdr3_aa: CASSSGGGGETQYF; v_call: TRBV7-2; j_call: TRBJ2-5; d_call: TRBD2; clone_size: .
cdr3_nt: TGTGCCAGCAGTTTAGAGACAGGGTCGTATCAGCCCCAGCATTTT; cdr3_aa: CASSLETGSYQPQHF; v_call: TRBV2; j_call: TRBJ1-5; d_call: TRBD1; clone_size: .
cdr3_nt: TGTGCCAGCAGGCTGGAGCGGGACGGCTACGAGCAGTACTTC; cdr3_aa: CASRLERDGYEQYF; v_call: TRBV2; j_call: TRBJ2-7; d_call: TRBD2; clone_size: .
cdr3_nt: TGTGCCAGCAGGACCGGGACAGGGCACCTCTATGGCTACACCTTC; cdr3_aa: CASRTGTGHLYGYTF; v_call: TRBV6-6; j_call: TRBJ1-2; d_call: TRBD1; clone_size: once
cdr3_nt: TGTGCCAGCAGTCCCTCCCTCCCCTATCAGCCCCAGCATTTT; cdr3_aa: CASSPSLPYQPQHF; v_call: TRBV28; j_call: TRBJ1-5; d_call: .; clone_size: .
cdr3_nt: TGTGCCAGCAGTAGTACAGGTCTCGGTGGCTACACCTTC; cdr3_aa: CASSSTGLGGYTF; v_call: TRBV6-5; j_call: TRBJ1-2; d_call: .; clone_size: .
cdr3_nt: TGTGCCAGCAGTCAGACTGCTACAGATACGCAGTATTTT; cdr3_aa: CASSQTATDTQYF; v_call: TRBV28; j_call: TRBJ2-3; d_call: .; clone_size: .
cdr3_nt: TGTGCCAGCAGCTCCGGTTGGACTGAAGCTTTCTTT; cdr3_aa: CASSSGWTEAFF; v_call: TRBV11-2; j_call: TRBJ1-1; d_call: .; clone_size: .
cdr3_nt: TGTGCCAGCAGCCAAGGGGTCGAGACTCGCGGGCTTAGGGGGCTTAATGAGCAGTTCTTC; cdr3_aa: CASSQGVETRGLRGLNEQFF; v_call: TRBV14; j_call: TRBJ2-1; d_call: TRBD1; clone_size: .
cdr3_nt: TGTGCCAGCAGTTCGACAGGGAGCGTCTATGGCTACACCTTC; cdr3_aa: CASSSTGSVYGYTF; v_call: TRBV7-2; j_call: TRBJ1-2; d_call: TRBD1; clone_size: .
cdr3_nt: TGTGCCAGCACCCCAGGGCGGTTGAACACCGGGGAGCTGTTTTTT; cdr3_aa: CASTPGRLNTGELFF; v_call: TRBV7-6; j_call: TRBJ2-2; d_call: .; clone_size: .
cdr3_nt: TGTGCCAGTATTCCCCTCAGGCAGAATGAAAAACTGTTTTTT; cdr3_aa: CASIPLRQNEKLFF; v_call: TRBV19; j_call: TRBJ1-4; d_call: .; clone_size: .
cdr3_nt: TGTGCCAGCAGTCTGACAGTAGAAAAACTGTTTTTT; cdr3_aa: CASSLTVEKLFF; v_call: TRBV28; j_call: TRBJ1-4; d_call: .; clone_size: .
cdr3_nt: TGCGCCAGCAGCCTTGGACAGGCTAACACTGAAGCTTTCTTT; cdr3_aa: CASSLGQANTEAFF; v_call: TRBV4-1; j_call: TRBJ1-1; d_call: TRBD1; clone_size: .
cdr3_nt: TGTGCCAGCTCACCAACGACAGGGGGGAACACCGGGGAGCTGTTTTTT; cdr3_aa: CASSPTTGGNTGELFF; v_call: TRBV18; j_call: TRBJ2-2; d_call: TRBD1; clone_size: .
cdr3_nt: TGTGCCAGCAGTTTAGGCAGAAACTACGAGCAGTACTTC; cdr3_aa: CASSLGRNYEQYF; v_call: TRBV28; j_call: TRBJ2-7; d_call: .; clone_size: .
cdr3_nt: TGTGCCAGTAGTACGAAAATCGACGGACTGGGCGAGCAGTACTTC; cdr3_aa: CASSTKIDGLGEQYF; v_call: TRBV19; j_call: TRBJ2-7; d_call: .; clone_size: .
cdr3_nt: TGTGCCAGCAGCCGACAGGTTGGCTACGAGCAGTACTTC; cdr3_aa: CASSRQVGYEQYF; v_call: TRBV5-8; j_call: TRBJ2-7; d_call: .; clone_size: .
cdr3_nt: TGTGCCAGCAGCCAAGATGGTCAAGGAGCGACAACTAATGAAAAACTGTTTTTT; cdr3_aa: CASSQDGQGATTNEKLFF; v_call: TRBV4-2; j_call: TRBJ1-4; d_call: .; clone_size: .
cdr3_nt: TGCGCCAGCAGCCTGGGGGTGACAGGGAATTCACCCCTCCACTTT; cdr3_aa: CASSLGVTGNSPLHF; v_call: TRBV5-1; j_call: TRBJ1-6; d_call: TRBD1; clone_size: .
cdr3_nt: TGTGCCAGCAGCTTAGGCGGTAGGGGAGATACGCAGTATTTT; cdr3_aa: CASSLGGRGDTQYF; v_call: TRBV11-3; j_call: TRBJ2-3; d_call: .; clone_size: .
cdr3_nt: TGCGCCAGCAGCCAAGATCCCGGGTCATACACCGGGGAGCTGTTTTTT; cdr3_aa: CASSQDPGSYTGELFF; v_call: TRBV4-3; j_call: TRBJ2-2; d_call: .; clone_size: .
cdr3_nt: TGTGCCAGCAGCCCCGGGACTAGCGGGGAGAGCTCCTACGAGCAGTACTTC; cdr3_aa: CASSPGTSGESSYEQYF; v_call: TRBV5-4; j_call: TRBJ2-7; d_call: TRBD2; clone_size: .
cdr3_nt: TGTGCCAGCAGCGTTTACGGGGATCAGCCCCAGCATTTT; cdr3_aa: CASSVYGDQPQHF; v_call: TRBV9; j_call: TRBJ1-5; d_call: .; clone_size: .
cdr3_nt: TGTGCCAGCGGGCGGGGGGTGGCCTACAATGAGCAGTTCTTC; cdr3_aa: CASGRGVAYNEQFF; v_call: TRBV9; j_call: TRBJ2-1; d_call: TRBD2; clone_size: .
cdr3_nt: TGTGCCAGCATGGGAGGGGACTATGGCTACACCTTC; cdr3_aa: CASMGGDYGYTF; v_call: TRBV27; j_call: TRBJ1-2; d_call: .; clone_size: .
cdr3_nt: TGTGCCAGCAGCTTGGGCCAGGGAGGCACTGAAGCTTTCTTT; cdr3_aa: CASSLGQGGTEAFF; v_call: TRBV5-4; j_call: TRBJ1-1; d_call: .; clone_size: .
cdr3_nt: TGCACCAGCAGCCAAGAGTACAGGGATTTGGACGAGCAGTACTTC; cdr3_aa: CTSSQEYRDLDEQYF; v_call: TRBV1; j_call: TRBJ2-7; d_call: .; clone_size: .
cdr3_nt: TGTGCCAGCAGCCAAGAAAAAGGGAGGGTCGATGAGCAGTTCTTC; cdr3_aa: CASSQEKGRVDEQFF; v_call: TRBV14; j_call: TRBJ2-1; d_call: TRBD2; clone_size: .
cdr3_nt: TGTGCCACCAGCAGGGGGACAGGGGATAATTCACCCCTCCACTTT; cdr3_aa: CATSRGTGDNSPLHF; v_call: TRBV15; j_call: TRBJ1-6; d_call: TRBD1; clone_size: .
cdr3_nt: TGTGCCAGCAGCCCTACACTCACAGGGGATAGGACTGAAGCTTTCTTT; cdr3_aa: CASSPTLTGDRTEAFF; v_call: TRBV7-3; j_call: TRBJ1-1; d_call: TRBD1; clone_size: .
cdr3_nt: TGTGCCAGCGGCCCCGCGCCACGGGGGTTGGCTGAAGCTTTCTTT; cdr3_aa: CASGPAPRGLAEAFF; v_call: TRBV28; j_call: TRBJ1-1; d_call: .; clone_size: .
cdr3_nt: TGTGCCAGCAGCTTGCTTAGCCCCCCCAATGAGCAGTTCTTC; cdr3_aa: CASSLLSPPNEQFF; v_call: TRBV5-4; j_call: TRBJ2-1; d_call: .; clone_size: .
cdr3_nt: TGTGCCACACGACGGGAATTGAACACTGAAGCTTTCTTT; cdr3_aa: CATRRELNTEAFF; v_call: TRBV28; j_call: TRBJ1-1; d_call: .; clone_size: .
cdr3_nt: TGTGCCAGCAGCCCCCCAGGGCGTATTGATTCACCCCTCCACTTT; cdr3_aa: CASSPPGRIDSPLHF; v_call: TRBV5-4; j_call: TRBJ1-6; d_call: .; clone_size: .
cdr3_nt: TGTGCCAGCAGTTTATGGACTCTGGGGGGGGGATACCAAGAGACCCAGTACTTC; cdr3_aa: CASSLWTLGGGYQETQYF; v_call: TRBV27; j_call: TRBJ2-5; d_call: TRBD2; clone_size: few
cdr3_nt: TGTGCCAGCAGCGTAGGGGAGGCTGCGACCTACGAGCAGTACTTC; cdr3_aa: CASSVGEAATYEQYF; v_call: TRBV9; j_call: TRBJ2-7; d_call: .; clone_size: .
cdr3_nt: TGTGCCAGCAATTGGCATCTTAGCAACCAGCCCCAGCATTTT; cdr3_aa: CASNWHLSNQPQHF; v_call: TRBV2; j_call: TRBJ1-5; d_call: .; clone_size: .
cdr3_nt: TGTGCCAGCAGTTGGGGGGGCAGGGGGCCCGCCGAGCAGTACTTC; cdr3_aa: CASSWGGRGPAEQYF; v_call: TRBV27; j_call: TRBJ2-7; d_call: .; clone_size: .
cdr3_nt: TGTGCCACCAGCAGAGCTCGACCGGGACTAGCGGGGGGTAGCACAGATACGCAGTATTTT; cdr3_aa: CATSRARPGLAGGSTDTQYF; v_call: TRBV15; j_call: TRBJ2-3; d_call: TRBD2; clone_size: .
cdr3_nt: TGCGCCAGCAGCCTCCTTGGAGAAAGCGCCACTGAAGCTTTCTTT; cdr3_aa: CASSLLGESATEAFF; v_call: TRBV5-1; j_call: TRBJ1-1; d_call: .; clone_size: .
cdr3_nt: TGTGCCAGCAGCGGCGTCCTTGGATTGGGCGGCTACACCTTC; cdr3_aa: CASSGVLGLGGYTF; v_call: TRBV7-3; j_call: TRBJ1-2; d_call: .; clone_size: .
cdr3_nt: TGTGCCAGCAGTGAAGCGCGACTCCATGAGCAGTTCTTC; cdr3_aa: CASSEARLHEQFF; v_call: TRBV2; j_call: TRBJ2-1; d_call: .; clone_size: .
cdr3_nt: TGTGCCAGCAGCTTAACGGGGTTCATAGAGACCCAGTACTTC; cdr3_aa: CASSLTGFIETQYF; v_call: TRBV7-8; j_call: TRBJ2-5; d_call: .; clone_size: few
cdr3_nt: TGTGCCAGCAGCCGTTTGGCGGCCACTACTGGAAACACCATATATTTT; cdr3_aa: CASSRLAATTGNTIYF; v_call: TRBV5-6; j_call: TRBJ1-3; d_call: .; clone_size: .
cdr3_nt: TGTGCCAGCAGCCCCCCTATGGACACCTACGAGCAGTACTTC; cdr3_aa: CASSPPMDTYEQYF; v_call: TRBV9; j_call: TRBJ2-7; d_call: .; clone_size: .
cdr3_nt: TGTGCCAGCAGCCCAGATCGCCAGGGTAGCTATGGCTACACCTTC; cdr3_aa: CASSPDRQGSYGYTF; v_call: TRBV5-6; j_call: TRBJ1-2; d_call: .; clone_size: .
cdr3_nt: TGTGCCAGCAGCCTGGGGGGGCCGGCCCCCTTCACAGATACGCAGTATTTT; cdr3_aa: CASSLGGPAPFTDTQYF; v_call: TRBV7-3; j_call: TRBJ2-3; d_call: .; clone_size: .
cdr3_nt: TGTGCCAGTAGTGGACTAGCGGGAGTTGGCGGGGAGCTGTTTTTT; cdr3_aa: CASSGLAGVGGELFF; v_call: TRBV19; j_call: TRBJ2-2; d_call: TRBD2; clone_size: few
cdr3_nt: TGTGCCAGTAGTTTCCAGGGAAGGAGAAACACTGAAGCTTTCTTT; cdr3_aa: CASSFQGRRNTEAFF; v_call: TRBV19; j_call: TRBJ1-1; d_call: .; clone_size: .
cdr3_nt: TGTGCCTGGAGGCGCTCGGGGACTAGCGGGAGATCTTACAATGAGCAGTTCTTC; cdr3_aa: CAWRRSGTSGRSYNEQFF; v_call: TRBV30; j_call: TRBJ2-1; d_call: TRBD2; clone_size: .
cdr3_nt: TGCAGCTTGAGGACAGGGGGAGATACGCAGTATTTT; cdr3_aa: CSLRTGGDTQYF; v_call: TRBV29-1; j_call: TRBJ2-3; d_call: TRBD1; clone_size: .
cdr3_nt: TGTGCCAGCAGTTGGGGGGGAGGGCTGAACACTGAAGCTTTCTTT; cdr3_aa: CASSWGGGLNTEAFF; v_call: TRBV6-5; j_call: TRBJ1-1; d_call: .; clone_size: .
cdr3_nt: TGTGCCAGCAGCTCGCAGGGAAACACCATATATTTT; cdr3_aa: CASSSQGNTIYF; v_call: TRBV7-2; j_call: TRBJ1-3; d_call: .; clone_size: .